Each of the 3 T cell receptor beta chains below was sequenced from the same sample in a study of T-cell memory formation after mild COVID-19. TCRdb reprocessed the 5' RACE reads via MiXCR and lists one record per CDR3 protein. The sample shows about 130,000 distinct CDR3 sequences, approximately 15% of them seen only once. The sample consisted of PBMCs or a T cell subset sorted from them (not recorded which). These receptor sequences come from a man younger than 35 who had mild COVID-19 (a few samples of this study predate the infection). Cell type and time point are not known.

The sample holds a few counts of this clonotype. The chain recombines TRBV6-1 with TRBJ1-4; 9 bases agree with TRBD1. Germline values: CDR1 MNHNS, CDR2 SASEGT. The V gene end was trimmed by 6 bases and the J gene end by 7 bases; junction bases not matched to a gene: 9. This CDR3 is built from 15 residues. CDR3 bases: TGTGCCAGCAGCGGACAGGGGCGGTCGGGTGAAAAACTGTTTTTT. The encoded protein is CASSGQGRSGEKLFF.

This clonotype is a singleton in its sample. The J gene is TRBJ2-1, the V gene TRBV12-3 or TRBV12-4, with D uncertain. Trimming pared 8 bases from V and 12 bases from J, leaving 20 bases between. The CDR3 has 13 amino acids. CDR3 nucleotide sequence: TGTGCCAGCGTTTTCGGTTTGGCTAGACGGCAGTTCTTC. Residues: CASVFGLARRQFF.

The sample holds a few counts of this clonotype. The chain combines TRBV29-1 with TRBJ2-3; D may match TRBD1 or TRBD2 (5 bases each). CDR1 is SQVTM and CDR2 is ANQGSEA in the germline V gene. This CDR3 is built from 13 residues. V lost 1 base and J 5 bases, leaving 10 bases between the germline ends. The CDR3 loop reads CSVEVGPQDTQYF. The CDR3 DNA reads TGCAGCGTTGAAGTGGGACCTCAAGATACGCAGTATTTT.